This is a list of T cell receptor beta chains from one sample in a study of blood T cell repertoires in COVID-19. The protocol was immunoSEQ multiplex PCR, while the TCRdb copy is restricted to in-frame clones and leaves out a portion. The sample carries approximately 110,000 clones, around 87% recorded once. The sequenced sample was peripheral blood. These receptors originate from a woman at least 80 years old with acute or convalescent COVID-19. The CDR3 runs from the conserved cysteine through the conserved F or W. A D gene is named only where the DNA matches it firmly. Size is stated for part of the rows, as once, few or many counts, or as a class when the clone is expanded.

d_call: -; j_call: TRBJ1-6; v_call: TRBV6-1; clone_size: -; cdr3_aa: CASSEVWGSNYNSPLHF; cdr3_nt: TGTGCCAGCAGTGAAGTATGGGGCAGCAACTATAATTCACCCCTCCACTTT
d_call: TRBD1; j_call: TRBJ1-2; v_call: TRBV5-1; clone_size: -; cdr3_aa: CASSTGTGVGYTF; cdr3_nt: TGCGCCAGCAGCACCGGGACAGGGGTCGGCTACACCTTC
d_call: TRBD2; j_call: TRBJ2-1; v_call: TRBV4-1; clone_size: -; cdr3_aa: CASSQGSGTSGVSSYNEQFF; cdr3_nt: TGCGCCAGCAGCCAAGGTTCCGGGACTAGCGGGGTTAGCTCCTACAATGAGCAGTTCTTC
d_call: -; j_call: TRBJ2-7; v_call: TRBV18; clone_size: -; cdr3_aa: CASSPGAVEQYF; cdr3_nt: TGTGCCAGCTCACCAGGGGCCGTTGAGCAGTACTTC
d_call: TRBD1; j_call: TRBJ1-1; v_call: TRBV5-4; clone_size: -; cdr3_aa: CASTRQGMNTEAFF; cdr3_nt: TGTGCCAGCACTCGACAGGGGATGAACACTGAAGCTTTCTTT
d_call: -; j_call: TRBJ2-7; v_call: TRBV7-9; clone_size: -; cdr3_aa: CASSLAPLINEQYF; cdr3_nt: TGTGCCAGCAGCTTAGCCCCCCTAATTAACGAGCAGTACTTC
d_call: TRBD1; j_call: TRBJ1-4; v_call: TRBV5-8; clone_size: -; cdr3_aa: CASSPGQSNEKLFF; cdr3_nt: TGTGCCAGCAGCCCGGGACAGTCTAATGAAAAACTGTTTTTT
d_call: -; j_call: TRBJ2-7; v_call: TRBV28; clone_size: -; cdr3_aa: CASRSQSRTDYEQYF; cdr3_nt: TGTGCCAGCAGAAGTCAATCCCGGACAGATTACGAGCAGTACTTC
d_call: TRBD1; j_call: TRBJ1-1; v_call: TRBV11-2; clone_size: -; cdr3_aa: CASSLLTGNMNTEAFF; cdr3_nt: TGTGCCAGCAGCTTATTGACAGGGAATATGAACACTGAAGCTTTCTTT
d_call: TRBD2; j_call: TRBJ2-1; v_call: TRBV9; clone_size: once; cdr3_aa: CASTPTSGSYNEQFF; cdr3_nt: TGTGCCAGCACCCCCACTAGCGGCTCCTACAATGAGCAGTTCTTC
d_call: -; j_call: TRBJ2-5; v_call: TRBV28; clone_size: -; cdr3_aa: CASSPHLGQSPGTQYF; cdr3_nt: TGTGCCAGCAGTCCCCACCTAGGCCAATCTCCGGGGACCCAGTACTTC
d_call: TRBD1; j_call: TRBJ1-1; v_call: TRBV29-1; clone_size: -; cdr3_aa: CSAGQGPAMNTEAFF; cdr3_nt: TGCAGCGCAGGACAGGGGCCAGCCATGAACACTGAAGCTTTCTTT
d_call: TRBD2; j_call: TRBJ2-7; v_call: TRBV7-2; clone_size: few; cdr3_aa: CASSSLGGNYEQYF; cdr3_nt: TGTGCCAGCAGCTCCCTGGGAGGGAACTACGAGCAGTACTTC
d_call: TRBD1; j_call: TRBJ2-2; v_call: TRBV24-1; clone_size: -; cdr3_aa: CATSDRTGANTGELFF; cdr3_nt: TGTGCCACCAGTGACCGGACAGGGGCAAACACCGGGGAGCTGTTTTTT
d_call: -; j_call: TRBJ1-2; v_call: TRBV7-9; clone_size: -; cdr3_aa: CASSLGGSYGYTF; cdr3_nt: TGTGCCAGCAGCTTAGGCGGGAGCTATGGCTACACCTTC
d_call: TRBD2; j_call: TRBJ2-7; v_call: TRBV28; clone_size: -; cdr3_aa: CASSLSSGGYEQYF; cdr3_nt: TGTGCCAGCAGTTTATCTAGCGGGGGCTACGAGCAGTACTTC
d_call: -; j_call: TRBJ1-1; v_call: TRBV28; clone_size: once; cdr3_aa: CATAGGEAFF; cdr3_nt: TGTGCCACCGCGGGAGGCGAAGCTTTCTTT
d_call: TRBD1; j_call: TRBJ2-7; v_call: TRBV24-1; clone_size: -; cdr3_aa: CATSDYSGQGEQYF; cdr3_nt: TGTGCCACCAGTGATTACTCGGGACAGGGCGAGCAGTACTTC
d_call: -; j_call: TRBJ1-1; v_call: TRBV5-1; clone_size: once; cdr3_aa: CASSLSPTAMNTEAFF; cdr3_nt: TGCGCCAGCAGCTTGTCCCCGACAGCCATGAACACTGAAGCTTTCTTT
d_call: -; j_call: TRBJ1-1; v_call: TRBV6-6; clone_size: -; cdr3_aa: CASSYGGAEAFF; cdr3_nt: TGTGCCAGCAGTTATGGGGGGGCTGAGGCTTTCTTT
d_call: -; j_call: TRBJ1-5; v_call: TRBV2; clone_size: -; cdr3_aa: CASSELIGATYQPQHF; cdr3_nt: TGTGCCAGCAGTGAATTGATTGGGGCGACGTATCAGCCCCAGCATTTT
d_call: -; j_call: TRBJ1-2; v_call: TRBV25-1; clone_size: -; cdr3_aa: CASSPDGQYGYTF; cdr3_nt: TGTGCCAGCAGCCCCGACGGACAGTATGGCTACACCTTC
d_call: -; j_call: TRBJ1-2; v_call: TRBV19; clone_size: once; cdr3_aa: CASSPFQGDGYTF; cdr3_nt: TGTGCCAGTAGCCCCTTTCAGGGCGATGGCTACACCTTC
d_call: TRBD1; j_call: TRBJ1-1; v_call: TRBV18; clone_size: -; cdr3_aa: CATSQGQGNTEAFF; cdr3_nt: TGTGCCACCTCCCAGGGACAGGGGAACACTGAAGCTTTCTTT
d_call: -; j_call: TRBJ1-1; v_call: TRBV27; clone_size: -; cdr3_aa: CASSPIGNTEAFF; cdr3_nt: TGTGCCAGTAGCCCGATCGGGAACACTGAAGCTTTCTTT
d_call: -; j_call: TRBJ1-4; v_call: TRBV3-1/TRBV3-2; clone_size: -; cdr3_aa: CASSRRENDEKLFF; cdr3_nt: TGTGCCAGCAGCCGCCGGGAAAACGATGAAAAACTGTTTTTT
d_call: TRBD2; j_call: TRBJ2-1; v_call: TRBV2; clone_size: once; cdr3_aa: CASSLAGGAYNEQFF; cdr3_nt: TGTGCCAGCAGCCTAGCGGGGGGTGCCTACAATGAGCAGTTCTTC